The entry that follows covers one TCR beta chain sequence. Its antigen is not identified. CDR3 length: 15 residues. The data originate from a study of early stage breast cancer tumors. Across the study: The ER+/PR+/HER2- tumors included 7 or 8 ductal and a few lobular carcinomas. Study-level points and caveats: Chain pairing and CD4, CD8 or FOXP3 expression were not captured.

Each sample had two DNA replicates, about 0.5 ug blood or approximately 1.5 ug tissue. This table comes from immunoSEQ multiplex PCR, and its TCRdb copy is limited to in-frame clones, with some not included. The sample has 45,000 to 65,000 clones; 78% are singletons. The chain links TRBV1 to TRBJ2-5; TRBD2, the D gene given by the table, was not confirmed from the DNA. TRBV1 is labeled a pseudogene. The sequencing sample was made of blood. The sequence came from a person between 35 and 49 years old with breast cancer. CDR3 DNA: TGCACCAGCAGCCAAGCGATAGCGGGGCAAGAGACCCAGTACTTC. This translates into CTSSQAIAGQETQYF.